The 26 T cell receptor beta chains reported below all come from one sample, sequenced in a study of blood T cell repertoires in COVID-19. Data came from immunoSEQ multiplex PCR; TCRdb stores just in-frame clones and leaves some out. The data show under 400,000 clones, roughly 88% seen once. Source material: peripheral blood. The receptor source for this set is a woman aged 25-40 years with COVID-19, enrolled during active disease.

V gene TRBV5-1 combines with J gene TRBJ2-1; D possibly corresponds to TRBD2 (5 bases). Trimming removed 1 base at V and 6 bases at J, with 17 bases between. CDR1 is SGHRS and CDR2 is YFSETQ in the germline V gene. This CDR3 has 16 amino acids. CDR3 in amino acids: CASSLYMSDGINEQFF. CDR3 sequence (DNA): TGCGCCAGCAGCTTGTATATGTCCGACGGGATCAATGAGCAGTTCTTC.

The CDR3 spells CASSLGVSTEAFF. CDR3 sequence (DNA): TGTGCCAGCAGCTTGGGAGTTTCGACTGAAGCTTTCTTT. This chain connects TRBV5-5 to TRBJ1-1, with unresolved D. The germline V and J ends were trimmed by 0 bases and 5 bases, with 8 bases remaining between them. The CDR3 spans 13 residues. Germline values: CDR1 SGHKS, CDR2 YYEKEE (reference sequence). Looking up the rest from reference TRBV5-5 and TRBJ1-1 gives the full variable domain: DAGVTQSPTHLIKTRGQQVTLRCSPISGHKSVSWYQQVLGQGPQFIFQYYEKEERGRGNFPDRFSARQFPNYSSELNVNALLLGDSALYLCASSLGVSTEAFFGQGTRLTVV.

The V call is TRBV6-5, the J call TRBJ1-2, with no clear D. V lost 0 bases and J lost 5, with 10 bases in between. CDR3 size: 14 residues. CDR1 and CDR2 from the germline V gene are MNHEY and SVGAGI. The CDR3 loop is CASSYSSGLYGYTF. The CDR3 coding sequence is TGTGCCAGCAGTTACTCATCGGGTCTTTATGGCTACACCTTC.

The chain has TRBV28 and TRBJ1-3, with no clear D. Germline assignment: CDR1 MDHEN and CDR2 SYDVKM. The CDR3 length is 15 residues. The V and J ends lost 6 bases and 0 bases respectively, with 12 bases between them. CDR3 sequence reads: CASRRRLLSGNTIYF. The CDR3 region has the DNA TGTGCCAGCAGACGCAGGCTTCTCTCTGGAAACACCATATATTTT. The complete variable domain, with remaining parts taken from reference TRBV28 and TRBJ1-3, reads DVKVTQSSRYLVKRTGEKVFLECVQDMDHENMFWYRQDPGLGLRLIYFSYDVKMKEKGDIPEGYSVSREKKERFSLILESASTNQTSMYLCASRRRLLSGNTIYFGEGSWLTVV.

The V gene is TRBV11-1, the J gene TRBJ2-3, with D perhaps TRBD2 (6 bases). The CDR3 loop spans 16 amino acids. With 3 bases removed from V and 2 bases from J, the gap between germline ends came to 15 bases. CDR1 is SGHAT, CDR2 FQDESV, per germline (reference sequence). This chain's CDR3 is CASSFLEGQNTDTQYF. For the CDR3, the DNA is TGTGCCAGCAGCTTTCTGGAGGGTCAGAACACAGATACGCAGTATTTT.

The chain employs TRBV29-1 and TRBJ2-1; D is perhaps TRBD2 (6 bases). CDR1 and CDR2 (germline): SQVTM, ANQGSEA. The CDR3 is 19 residues long. The V and J ends lost 3 bases and 0 bases respectively, with 24 bases between them. The CDR3 loop reads CSVERVPIAGTSSYNEQFF. In nucleotides, the CDR3 is TGCAGCGTTGAGCGAGTCCCAATCGCGGGGACCAGCTCCTACAATGAGCAGTTCTTC.

The chain carries TRBV28 and TRBJ2-7, with 8 bases identical to TRBD1. Trimming cost V 6 bases and J 5 bases; bases outside gene matches: 9. This CDR3 has 14 amino acids. CDR1 is MDHEN and CDR2 is SYDVKM in the germline V gene. In DNA, the CDR3 is TGTGCCAGCAGCTTACAGCAGGGGGCCCACGAGCAGTACTTC. It codes for CASSLQQGAHEQYF.

The chain recombines TRBV19 with TRBJ1-1, with a possible D match to TRBD1 (6 bases). Germline V gives CDR1 LNHDA, CDR2 SQIVND (reference sequence). The V and J ends lost 5 bases and 5 bases respectively, with 12 bases between them. This CDR3 is built from 13 residues. In DNA, the CDR3 is TGTGCCAGTAGTCTAGCAGGGGCTACTGAAGCTTTCTTT. Its protein product is CASSLAGATEAFF.

This sequence joins TRBV11-3 and TRBJ1-1; D is ambiguous. The CDR3 is 13 residues long. V dropped 1 base and J dropped 8 bases, with 11 bases sitting between them. The germline V gene has CDR1 SGHNT and CDR2 YENEEA. The CDR3, as DNA: TGTGCCAGCAGCTTAGCATTGGCGGGCGAAGCTTTCTTT. Its protein product is CASSLALAGEAFF.

V is TRBV2 and J is TRBJ1-1; the D gene is possibly TRBD1 (6 bases). The V and J ends lost 3 bases and 0 bases respectively, with 17 bases between them. The CDR3 length is 17 residues. Germline values: CDR1 SNHLY, CDR2 FYNNEI. The DNA for the CDR3 is TGTGCCAGCAGTGAGAGGACAGCCCCATTTGTGAACACTGAAGCTTTCTTT. It is translated as CASSERTAPFVNTEAFF.

The chain combines TRBV19 with TRBJ1-4, with 10 bases matching TRBD1. The CDR3 runs to 18 residues. V trimming: 4 bases; J trimming: 1 base; junction bases outside the gene matches: 9. Germline lookup yields CDR1 LNHDA and CDR2 SQIVND (reference sequence). CDR3 protein: CASSTPVGQGETNEKLFF. In nucleotides, the CDR3 is TGTGCCAGTAGTACTCCCGTCGGACAGGGGGAAACTAATGAAAAACTGTTTTTT.

This clone was recorded only once. The chain has TRBV4-1 and TRBJ1-2; 10 nucleotides match TRBD1. Germline values: CDR1 MGHRA, CDR2 YSYEKL. With 1 base clipped from V and 13 bases from J, the junction kept 3 bases outside the gene matches. The CDR3 loop spans 12 amino acids. The DNA of the CDR3 is TGCGCCAGCAGCCAAGGACAGGGGGCCGGCACCTTC. It specifies CASSQGQGAGTF.

This chain joins TRBV30 and TRBJ1-1; D is undetermined. The CDR3 sequence is 13 residues long. Deletions cut 5 bases from V and 3 bases from J, with 13 bases between. The V gene's germline CDR1 is GTSNPN and CDR2 SVGIG (reference sequence). CDR3 in amino acids: CAWGTTPYTEAFF. The CDR3 region has the DNA TGTGCCTGGGGAACGACACCTTACACTGAAGCTTTCTTT.

This clone showed up just once. This chain links TRBV5-1 with TRBJ1-5, with 10 bases matching TRBD1. The ends lost 4 bases at V and 4 bases at J; junction bases unmatched: 17. Germline values: CDR1 SGHRS, CDR2 YFSETQ. This CDR3 has 19 residues. The CDR3 reads CASSPRTGGPVRSNQPQHF. The CDR3 DNA follows: TGCGCCAGCAGCCCACGGACAGGGGGGCCTGTCCGATCGAATCAGCCCCAGCATTTT. Variable domain in full (rest from reference TRBV5-1 and TRBJ1-5): KAGVTQTPRYLIKTRGQQVTLSCSPISGHRSVSWYQQTPGQGLQFLFEYFSETQRNKGNFPGRFSGRQFSNSRSEMNVSTLELGDSALYLCASSPRTGGPVRSNQPQHFGDGTRLSIL.

V gene TRBV2 combines with J gene TRBJ1-2; the D is unclear. Germline CDR1 SNHLY, CDR2 FYNNEI. The CDR3 has 13 residues. Trimming took 4 bases from V and 3 from J, leaving 9 bases between them. CDR3 nucleotides: TGTGCCAGCAGTGGACAAGTCTACTATGGCTACACCTTC. It codes for CASSGQVYYGYTF.

This chain connects TRBV30 to TRBJ2-7; 7 bases are a match to TRBD1. This CDR3 region has 13 residues. Germline trimming cut 1 base from V and 0 bases from J; bases unmatched to any gene: 0. CDR1 GTSNPN and CDR2 SVGIG come from the germline V gene (reference sequence). CDR3 amino acids: CAWSAGGSYEQYF. The CDR3 DNA follows: TGTGCCTGGAGTGCAGGGGGCTCCTACGAGCAGTACTTC.

The genes are TRBV12-3 or TRBV12-4 and TRBJ2-2, with D uncertain. The CDR3 is 12 residues long. Trimming pared 3 bases from V and 8 bases from J, leaving 7 bases between. CDR3: CASSFTQGELFF. CDR3 coding DNA: TGTGCCAGCAGTTTCACACAAGGGGAGCTGTTTTTT.

V usage is TRBV5-6 and J usage is TRBJ1-1; tentatively, D is TRBD1 (5 bases). Trimming removed 4 bases from V and 2 bases from J, with 15 bases in between. This CDR3 contains 15 residues. Germline V CDR1 and CDR2: SGHDT, YYEEEE. The CDR3 spells CASSALGGDNTEAFF. CDR3 DNA: TGTGCCAGCAGCGCCCTCGGGGGGGACAACACTGAAGCTTTCTTT.

The sample holds one count of this clone. The J gene is TRBJ2-1, the V gene TRBV7-7, with 7 bases lining up with TRBD1. This CDR3 has 14 amino acids. V shed 5 bases, J shed 4 bases, and the junction held 5 bases outside the gene matches. The germline CDR1 and CDR2 sequences are SSHAT and FNYEAQ (reference sequence). The CDR3 nucleotides are TGTGCCAGCAGCAGACAGGGACAGTACAATGAGCAGTTCTTC. Encoded protein: CASSRQGQYNEQFF.

This sequence joins TRBV6-2 or TRBV6-3 and TRBJ2-3; 13 bases match TRBD2. The CDR3 length is 14 residues. The trim removed 5 bases at V and 7 bases at J, leaving 3 bases unmatched. Germline V gene sequence: CDR1 MNHEY, CDR2 SVGEGT. CDR3 residues: CASSRTSGGYTQYF. CDR3 bases: TGTGCCAGCAGTCGGACTAGCGGGGGATATACGCAGTATTTT.

The V and J genes are TRBV5-1 and TRBJ1-4, with 8 bases lining up with TRBD1. V gave up 4 bases and J gave up 8 bases; unmatched junction bases: 10. The CDR3 runs to 15 residues. Germline CDR1 reads SGHRS; CDR2 reads YFSETQ. CDR3 bases: TGCGCCAGCAGCGGCTACGACAGGGGCGAAGAAAAACTGTTTTTT. Protein product: CASSGYDRGEEKLFF.

The chain recombines TRBV4-1 with TRBJ2-1, with D possibly matching TRBD1 (6 bases). The CDR3 loop spans 14 amino acids. The V and J ends lost 6 bases and 3 bases respectively, with 12 bases between them. The V gene's germline CDR1 is MGHRA and CDR2 YSYEKL. CDR3 sequence: CASRPTGRYNEQFF. Written as DNA, the CDR3 is TGCGCCAGCAGGCCTACAGGGCGCTACAATGAGCAGTTCTTC.

The chain couples TRBV6-5 to TRBJ1-2; D uncertain. Germline loops: CDR1 MNHEY, CDR2 SVGAGI. V lost 7 bases and J 4 bases, leaving 19 bases between the germline ends. This CDR3 has 15 residues. CDR3: CASTNSGGPIYGYTF. The CDR3 coding sequence is TGTGCCAGCACCAACTCGGGAGGACCCATCTATGGCTACACCTTC.

This clone was found a few times. The CDR3: CASRKQASNQPQHF. CDR3 in DNA: TGTGCCAGCAGAAAACAGGCGAGCAATCAGCCCCAGCATTTT. The genes are TRBV6-5 and TRBJ1-5; tentatively, D is TRBD1 (5 bases). CDR1 is MNHEY and CDR2 is SVGAGI in the germline V gene. This CDR3 comprises 14 residues. Trimming cost V 6 bases and J 1 base, with 10 bases left between them.

In its sample, this clone was seen once. This chain uses TRBV19 with TRBJ2-3, with TRBD1 matching 7 bases. This CDR3 region has 13 residues. Germline trimming cut 5 bases from V and 5 bases from J; bases unmatched to any gene: 4. The germline V gene encodes CDR1 LNHDA and CDR2 SQIVND (reference sequence). The CDR3 sequence is CASSGQGVDTQYF. Written as DNA, the CDR3 is TGTGCCAGTAGTGGTCAGGGGGTAGATACGCAGTATTTT.

The CDR3 spells CASRSGNNEKLFF. CDR3 nucleotide sequence: TGTGCCAGCAGGTCAGGGAATAATGAAAAACTGTTTTTT. The chain links TRBV28 to TRBJ1-4, with D perhaps matching TRBD1 (5 bases). The CDR3 contains 13 residues. The germline V gene has CDR1 MDHEN and CDR2 SYDVKM. The V end was cut by 6 bases, the J end by 4 bases, with 9 bases between.